This TCR beta chain was sequenced for a study of blood T cell repertoires in COVID-19. Overall study: Samples taken during acute and convalescent COVID-19 were collected in the United States, Italy and Spain. T cells, B-cell-depleted T cells, or PBMCs supplied cDNA or gDNA.

The CDR3 consists of 16 residues. Germline V gives CDR1 SGHAT, CDR2 FQNNGV. Unmatched junction bases numbered 13, after V lost 5 bases and J lost 6 bases. Clones were sequenced by immunoSEQ multiplex PCR, and TCRdb holds only the in-frame ones, with some missing. The sample contains 14,000 or so clones, 83% of which appear only once. Sequencing was done on a sample of peripheral blood. The receptor comes from a woman aged 55-69 years with acute or convalescent COVID-19. The V gene is TRBV11-2, the J gene TRBJ2-7; 10 nucleotides match TRBD1. CDR3 DNA sequence: TGTGCCAGCAGCCAAGAGCCGGGACAGGGGTACTCCGAGCAGTACTTC. It codes for CASSQEPGQGYSEQYF.